The 5 T cell receptor beta chains given below trace back to one sample, sequenced in a study of blood T cell repertoires in COVID-19. The table came from immunoSEQ multiplex PCR; TCRdb's copy has only in-frame clones and leaves some out. The sample has under 300,000 clones, around 84% seen once. Sequences were obtained from PBMCs or T cells enriched from blood (not recorded which). The receptors shown here come from a woman between 50 and 59 years old who had been exposed to COVID-19.

The chain combines TRBV6-5 with TRBJ1-1; 8 bases map to TRBD1. CDR3 length equals 14 residues. The junction had 11 bases not matched to a gene; V was cut back by 6 bases and J by 8 bases. Germline V gives CDR1 MNHEY, CDR2 SVGAGI. Here the CDR3 reads CASSPDRGLGEAFF. In nucleotides, the CDR3 is TGTGCCAGCAGCCCAGACAGGGGCTTGGGGGAAGCTTTCTTT.

The chain couples TRBV18 to TRBJ2-1, with TRBD1 identical over 9 bases. The CDR3 has 16 amino acids. The germline gives CDR1 KGHSH, CDR2 LQKENI. V shed 3 bases, J shed 1 base, and the junction held 4 bases outside the gene matches. Here the CDR3 DNA reads TGTGCCAGCTCACCCAACGGACAGGGGTCCTACAATGAGCAGTTCTTC. This translates into CASSPNGQGSYNEQFF.

V and J are TRBV5-1 and TRBJ1-3; no clear D gene. Deletions cut 2 bases from V and 8 bases from J, with 11 bases between. Germline V gives CDR1 SGHRS, CDR2 YFSETQ. The CDR3 runs 13 residues. Here the CDR3 reads CASSFYLGDTIYF. Here the CDR3 DNA reads TGCGCCAGCAGCTTTTACCTCGGTGACACCATATATTTT. Full variable domain (missing parts from reference TRBV5-1 and TRBJ1-3): KAGVTQTPRYLIKTRGQQVTLSCSPISGHRSVSWYQQTPGQGLQFLFEYFSETQRNKGNFPGRFSGRQFSNSRSEMNVSTLELGDSALYLCASSFYLGDTIYFGEGSWLTVV.

The chain employs TRBV19 and TRBJ2-6, with a weak D call TRBD2 (5 bases). The V and J ends lost 5 bases and 4 bases respectively, with 12 bases between them. The CDR3 is 15 amino acids. CDR1 and CDR2 from the germline V gene are LNHDA and SQIVND (reference sequence). The CDR3 reads CASSWGANGANVLTF. The CDR3 DNA reads TGTGCCAGTAGTTGGGGAGCGAACGGGGCCAACGTCCTGACTTTC.

The genes are TRBV4-3 and TRBJ1-1; D is uncertain. Germline values: CDR1 LGHNA, CDR2 YSLEER. Between the trimmed V and J ends, which lost 1 base and 1 base, there was a span of 7 bases. This CDR3 has 14 residues. The CDR3: CASSQAGENTEAFF. DNA of the CDR3: TGCGCCAGCAGCCAAGCCGGGGAGAACACTGAAGCTTTCTTT.